Given below is one TCR beta chain in context. Its antigen is unidentified. This sample was taken from a study of a mutant IDH1 vaccine in newly diagnosed glioma. About the study: Either 4-6 weeks after radiotherapy alone or alongside temozolomide, vaccination was begun. Standard pretreatment was either radiotherapy, temozolomide, or, for most, radiochemotherapy with temozolomide.

Time point defined: week 11, during vaccination. The vaccine gave 300 ug of a 20-mer mutant IDH1 peptide subcutaneously per dose. Looked up from germline, CDR1 is MGHRA and CDR2 is YSYEKL. The CDR3 is 12 amino acids. Trimming took off 5 bases at V and 13 bases at J, with 18 bases between the two ends. The table came from immunoSEQ multiplex PCR; TCRdb's copy has only in-frame clones and leaves some out. The sample consists of tens of thousands of clones, 84% of them appearing once. The rearrangement joins TRBV4-1 to TRBJ2-7; perhaps D is TRBD1 or TRBD2 (5 bases each). The sequenced sample was PBMCs, obtained from a glioma patient whose treatment included an IDH1 peptide vaccine. The source of this sequence is a woman in her forties or fifties with glioma. This CDR3 reads CASSEQRGKVYF. The CDR3 coding sequence is TGCGCCAGCAGCGAACAGAGGGGCAAAGTCTACTTC.